This T cell receptor beta chain was identified during a study of blood T cell repertoires in COVID-19. The method was immunoSEQ multiplex PCR; TCRdb's version includes in-frame clones alone and lacks a portion of them. The profile shows some 240,000 clones, roughly 85% of them singletons. CDR1 is SNHLY and CDR2 is FYNNEI in the germline V gene. The ends were cut back, 4 bases at V and 2 bases at J, with 6 bases in the middle. The CDR3 contains 13 residues. Material: peripheral blood. The TCR was taken from a woman in her 70s with COVID-19, enrolled during active disease. V gene TRBV2 combines with J gene TRBJ1-5; maybe TRBD1 (5 bases). CDR3 DNA: TGTGCCAGCAGTGTAGGGGGCAATCAGCCCCAGCATTTT. Protein: CASSVGGNQPQHF.